This T cell receptor (beta chain) is from a study of metastatic and nonmetastatic thyroid tumors. TCRdb reprocessed the PCR reads via MiXCR. Of 25,000 to 35,000 clones detected, around 16% appear once; the ten largest clones hold over 3.5%. A note on this clone: The junction and the germline gene differ at one end; a read error may be behind it.

No treatment had been given to any patient before thyroid surgery. The V gene's germline CDR1 is SGHTA and CDR2 FQGTGA. This CDR3 is built from 14 residues. This rearrangement joins TRBV7-3 to TRBJ2-1, with 9 nucleotides matching TRBD2. The sequenced sample was blood. This clonotype originated in a female donor with papillary thyroid cancer or a benign thyroid nodule (not recorded which). Some clones in this sample may be carry-over from other donors' samples. The CDR3 DNA reads as TGTGCCAGCAGCATAACTAGCGGGTCCGATGAGCAGTTCTTC. It encodes CASSITSGSDEQFF.